The rows below give T cell receptor beta chains drawn from one sample of a study of blood T cells in healthy people across ages. TCRdb passed the 5' RACE reads through MiXCR, listing each CDR3 protein once. Here the sample spans more than 650,000 distinct CDR3 sequences, around 24% being singletons. This sample also belongs to another study, concerning T cells of mothers and their children.

Sequencing was performed on blood. The receptors here all came from a boy under 18 in good health. CDR3s include the opening cysteine and the closing phenylalanine or tryptophan. Fields, in order: D gene, clone size, J gene, V gene, CDR3 DNA, CDR3 protein. D genes are given only for firm matches. Clone sizes are given selectively: once, few, many, or a class where the clone is expanded.

D: -; size: -; J: TRBJ1-1; V: TRBV3-1; DNA: TGTGCCAGCAGCCAAAATCCACAGGCGGACACTGAAGCTTTCTTT; CDR3: CASSQNPQADTEAFF
D: -; size: few; J: TRBJ2-5; V: TRBV12-3/TRBV12-4; DNA: TGTGCCAGCAGCGAGGCTTTGGTAGCCGAGTTGGAGACCCAGTACTTC; CDR3: CASSEALVAELETQYF
D: -; size: -; J: TRBJ1-1; V: TRBV5-1; DNA: TGCGCCAGCAGTCCCAGGGGATCTGAAGCTTTCTTT; CDR3: CASSPRGSEAFF
D: TRBD1; size: -; J: TRBJ2-7; V: TRBV3-1; DNA: TGTGCCAGCAGAGAACCGGGACAGGGGGCATACGAGCAGTACTTC; CDR3: CASREPGQGAYEQYF
D: -; size: -; J: TRBJ1-4; V: TRBV19; DNA: TGTGCCAGTAGTGCTACAACCCAGGGGAAGGCTAATGAAAAACTGTTTTTT; CDR3: CASSATTQGKANEKLFF
D: -; size: few; J: TRBJ1-5; V: TRBV5-1; DNA: TGCGCCAGCAGCTTGCAGCTCGGCAATCAGCCCCAGCATTTT; CDR3: CASSLQLGNQPQHF
D: -; size: -; J: TRBJ2-7; V: TRBV7-2; DNA: TGTGCCAGCAGCTTAGGGGGGAGTCTCCAAGAGCAGTACTTC; CDR3: CASSLGGSLQEQYF
D: -; size: -; J: TRBJ2-4; V: TRBV20-1; DNA: TGCAGTGCTAAGAGGGTCCGGGACAAAAACATTCAGTACTTC; CDR3: CSAKRVRDKNIQYF
D: -; size: once; J: TRBJ1-1; V: TRBV25-1; DNA: TGTGCCAGCACCACCGCAACATTCTCTGAAGCTTTCTTT; CDR3: CASTTATFSEAFF
D: -; size: -; J: TRBJ2-7; V: TRBV28; DNA: TGTGCCAGCAGCTCCCATCTTGGCAGTGGGGACGAGCAGTACTTC; CDR3: CASSSHLGSGDEQYF
D: -; size: few; J: TRBJ2-5; V: TRBV12-3/TRBV12-4; DNA: TGTGCCAGCAGCCGGGCCCTTGCAAGGGAGACCCAGTACTTC; CDR3: CASSRALARETQYF
D: -; size: few; J: TRBJ2-7; V: TRBV20-1; DNA: TGCAGTGCTAGCCGGGCACCCACCTACGAGCAGTACTTC; CDR3: CSASRAPTYEQYF
D: TRBD1; size: few; J: TRBJ2-7; V: TRBV9; DNA: TGTGCCAGCAGCGTAGGGACGGACAGGGAGCAGTACTTC; CDR3: CASSVGTDREQYF
D: TRBD2; size: few; J: TRBJ2-1; V: TRBV5-1; DNA: TGCGCCAGCAGCTTGGCCGGGACTAGCGGTGACAATGAGCAGTTCTTC; CDR3: CASSLAGTSGDNEQFF
D: TRBD1; size: -; J: TRBJ2-1; V: TRBV4-2; DNA: TGTGCCAGCAGCCAAGTGTGGAGTCAGGGGGCAAATGAGCAGTTCTTC; CDR3: CASSQVWSQGANEQFF
D: -; size: few; J: TRBJ1-2; V: TRBV11-2; DNA: TGTGCCAGCAGCTTAGCTGGGACACCAAACTATGGCTACACCTTC; CDR3: CASSLAGTPNYGYTF
D: TRBD1; size: -; J: TRBJ1-2; V: TRBV7-3; DNA: TGTGCCAGCAGCTTTCCCCGAGGGACAGAAAACTATGGCTACACCTTC; CDR3: CASSFPRGTENYGYTF
D: -; size: -; J: TRBJ2-7; V: TRBV4-1; DNA: TGCGCCAGCAGCCAACCTGGACAGAATCAGGTTGAGTACTTC; CDR3: CASSQPGQNQVEYF
D: TRBD2; size: -; J: TRBJ2-3; V: TRBV11-2; DNA: TGTGCCAGCAGCACTAGCGGGATTCAGGCAGATACGCAGTATTTT; CDR3: CASSTSGIQADTQYF
D: TRBD1; size: -; J: TRBJ2-7; V: TRBV19; DNA: TGTGCCAGTAGTTTTTCGGACAGGGGCTACGAGCAGTACTTC; CDR3: CASSFSDRGYEQYF
D: TRBD2; size: -; J: TRBJ2-1; V: TRBV3-1; DNA: TGTGCCAGCAGCCAAGTTTCTAGCGGTGTCGGTGAGCAGTTCTTC; CDR3: CASSQVSSGVGEQFF
D: TRBD1; size: few; J: TRBJ1-2; V: TRBV2; DNA: TGTGCCAGCATCACGGGACAGGGGGCCTTCTATGGCTACACCTTC; CDR3: CASITGQGAFYGYTF
D: -; size: -; J: TRBJ2-2; V: TRBV10-3; DNA: TGTGCCATCAGTGGACAGCCCGTCACCGGGGAGCTGTTTTTT; CDR3: CAISGQPVTGELFF
D: -; size: few; J: TRBJ2-2; V: TRBV5-1; DNA: TGCGCCAGCAGCGGGCGAGAGGGGCACACCGGGGAGCTGTTTTTT; CDR3: CASSGREGHTGELFF
D: -; size: -; J: TRBJ2-2; V: TRBV7-3; DNA: TGTGCCAGCAACCCCGGGGGCCCGAACACCGGGGAGCTGTTTTTT; CDR3: CASNPGGPNTGELFF
D: -; size: many; J: TRBJ1-1; V: TRBV12-3/TRBV12-4; DNA: TGTGCCAGCAGTTTTAAGGGAAACCTCGGAGCTTTCTTT; CDR3: CASSFKGNLGAFF
D: TRBD1; size: few; J: TRBJ1-6; V: TRBV30; DNA: TGTGCCTGGACCCACAGGGGGAATTCACCCCTCCACTTT; CDR3: CAWTHRGNSPLHF
D: TRBD2; size: -; J: TRBJ2-5; V: TRBV5-1; DNA: TGCGCCAGCAGGATAGCGGGGGCCCAAGAGACCCAGTACTTC; CDR3: CASRIAGAQETQYF
D: -; size: few; J: TRBJ2-7; V: TRBV28; DNA: TGTGCCAGCAGTAGCGGGTCTTTCGGATCCTACGAGCAGTACTTC; CDR3: CASSSGSFGSYEQYF
D: TRBD1; size: few; J: TRBJ2-5; V: TRBV5-4; DNA: TGTGCCAGCAGCTTGTTCCCAGGGGGCAGGGAGACCCAGTACTTC; CDR3: CASSLFPGGRETQYF
D: TRBD2; size: -; J: TRBJ2-1; V: TRBV20-1; DNA: TGCAGTGCTCAGAGGCCCAGCGGGAGTTACAATGAGCAGTTCTTC; CDR3: CSAQRPSGSYNEQFF
D: TRBD1; size: once; J: TRBJ2-1; V: TRBV7-9; DNA: TGTGCCAGCAGGTCCGGGACAGGGCCCTACAATGAGCAGTTCTTC; CDR3: CASRSGTGPYNEQFF
D: TRBD1; size: -; J: TRBJ2-2; V: TRBV9; DNA: TGTGCCAGCAGCGTAGCGTCAGGGGGCCCGGGGACCGGGGAGCTGTTTTTT; CDR3: CASSVASGGPGTGELFF
D: TRBD2; size: -; J: TRBJ2-5; V: TRBV11-2; DNA: TGTGCCAGCAGCTTAAGACTAGCGGGGCCCCAAGAGACCCAGTACTTC; CDR3: CASSLRLAGPQETQYF
D: -; size: few; J: TRBJ2-5; V: TRBV10-3; DNA: TGTGCCATCAGCGGGACTCCTGAGAGGGAGACCCAGTACTTC; CDR3: CAISGTPERETQYF
D: -; size: -; J: TRBJ1-1; V: TRBV4-2; DNA: TGTGCCAGCAGCCAGGGACAAGGGAGGTTCACTGAAGCTTTCTTT; CDR3: CASSQGQGRFTEAFF
D: TRBD2; size: few; J: TRBJ2-7; V: TRBV28; DNA: TGTGCCAGCAGTGGGACTAGCGCGAGGTTCTACTACGAGCAGTACTTC; CDR3: CASSGTSARFYYEQYF
D: TRBD2; size: -; J: TRBJ2-3; V: TRBV20-1; DNA: TGCAGTGCTAGAGCAACGTCGCGGGAGGGCCAATATACGCAGTATTTT; CDR3: CSARATSREGQYTQYF
D: TRBD2; size: -; J: TRBJ2-5; V: TRBV7-2; DNA: TGTGCCAGCAGCCCCGCTAGCGGGGGGGATCAAGAGACCCAGTACTTC; CDR3: CASSPASGGDQETQYF
D: -; size: -; J: TRBJ2-5; V: TRBV5-1; DNA: TGCGCCAGCAGCATAATAGAAGCGGGCCAAGAGACCCAGTACTTC; CDR3: CASSIIEAGQETQYF
D: -; size: -; J: TRBJ2-5; V: TRBV7-8; DNA: TGTGCCAGCAGCTTTAGGCTCAGGGCTGTCGGCCAAGAGACCCAGTACTTC; CDR3: CASSFRLRAVGQETQYF
D: -; size: few; J: TRBJ2-1; V: TRBV6-5; DNA: TGTGCCAGCAGTTACTCACCCAGCAATGAGCAGTTCTTC; CDR3: CASSYSPSNEQFF
D: -; size: -; J: TRBJ2-3; V: TRBV20-1; DNA: TGCAGTGCTAGCCGGAGTTCGTTCACAGATACGCAGTATTTT; CDR3: CSASRSSFTDTQYF
D: -; size: few; J: TRBJ1-5; V: TRBV28; DNA: TGTGCCAGTATCCGACAGATCTTTAGCAATCAGCCCCAGCATTTT; CDR3: CASIRQIFSNQPQHF
D: -; size: -; J: TRBJ2-5; V: TRBV20-1; DNA: TGCAGTGCTAGGCAGGGCACGGCGTGGGAGACCCAGTACTTC; CDR3: CSARQGTAWETQYF
D: TRBD1; size: -; J: TRBJ1-2; V: TRBV5-4; DNA: TGTGCCAGCAGCTTGGCAGGACAGGGCCTCTATGGCTACACCTTC; CDR3: CASSLAGQGLYGYTF
D: TRBD2; size: few; J: TRBJ2-1; V: TRBV18; DNA: TGTGCCAGCTCACCAACGACCCGGGGGGCCTACAATGAGCAGTTCTTC; CDR3: CASSPTTRGAYNEQFF
D: -; size: -; J: TRBJ1-4; V: TRBV4-1; DNA: TGCGCCAGCAGCCGCCTGGGGACGGTAGAAAAACTGTTTTTT; CDR3: CASSRLGTVEKLFF
D: TRBD2; size: -; J: TRBJ2-5; V: TRBV28; DNA: TGTGCCAGCAGTTTACCTAGCGGGGGGGAGTTGACCCAGTACTTC; CDR3: CASSLPSGGELTQYF
D: TRBD1; size: few; J: TRBJ1-6; V: TRBV20-1; DNA: TGCAGTGCCATAGGGACAGGGGGGTCACCCCTCCACTTT; CDR3: CSAIGTGGSPLHF
D: TRBD2; size: -; J: TRBJ2-5; V: TRBV11-2; DNA: TGTGCCAGCAGCATTAGCGGGGGGCCTCTAGAGACCCAGTACTTC; CDR3: CASSISGGPLETQYF
D: -; size: few; J: TRBJ2-5; V: TRBV30; DNA: TGTGCCTGGAGTGTAACTGAAGAGACCCAGTACTTC; CDR3: CAWSVTEETQYF
D: -; size: few; J: TRBJ2-1; V: TRBV24-1; DNA: TGTGCCACCGCAAGCTCCTACAATGAGCAGTTCTTC; CDR3: CATASSYNEQFF
D: TRBD2; size: few; J: TRBJ2-1; V: TRBV6-2/TRBV6-3; DNA: TGTGCCAGCAGCCTCGTGGAACTGACTAGCGGGGCCCGGCACAATGAGCAGTTCTTC; CDR3: CASSLVELTSGARHNEQFF
D: -; size: -; J: TRBJ1-2; V: TRBV27; DNA: TGTGCCAGCAGTTTACGGGAGACCAGATCTCTCTATGGCTACACCTTC; CDR3: CASSLRETRSLYGYTF
D: TRBD1; size: few; J: TRBJ1-4; V: TRBV30; DNA: TGTGCCTGGAGTGCAAGGAGGGGGCCGCCTAATGAAAAACTGTTTTTT; CDR3: CAWSARRGPPNEKLFF
D: TRBD2; size: -; J: TRBJ2-1; V: TRBV4-2; DNA: TGTGCCAGCAGCCTCGCCTTGAGGACTAGCGGGGTCGATTACTATGAGCAGTTCTTC; CDR3: CASSLALRTSGVDYYEQFF
D: -; size: -; J: TRBJ1-6; V: TRBV5-4; DNA: TGTGCCAGCAGCTTGTACGAGAATTCACCCCTCCACTTT; CDR3: CASSLYENSPLHF
D: -; size: once; J: TRBJ1-1; V: TRBV29-1; DNA: TGCAGCGTTAAGGGAGTCATGAACACTGAAGCTTTCTTT; CDR3: CSVKGVMNTEAFF
D: TRBD1; size: few; J: TRBJ2-7; V: TRBV28; DNA: TGTGCCAGCATTTCTCCGGGACAGACACCGAACGAGCAGTACTTC; CDR3: CASISPGQTPNEQYF